These 26 T cell receptor beta chains were all obtained from the same sample, sequenced in a study of blood T cells in healthy people across ages. The second PCR ran about 7 to 12 cycles with a sample-barcoded 5' primer and J-beta primers. TCRdb independently ran MiXCR on the 5' RACE reads; one entry per CDR3 protein. The sample holds about a million distinct CDR3 sequences, 45% to 60% seen once. Sequencing input: blood. The source is an older woman in good health.

Points on this clonotype: One junction end disagrees with the germline gene, perhaps due to a read error. The chain links TRBV4-2 to TRBJ1-6; TRBD1 is a possible D gene (6 bases). Germline-derived CDR1 and CDR2 are LGHNA and YNFKEQ. The CDR3 contains 15 residues. The CDR3 spells CASSQAGGRSSPPHF. CDR3 in DNA: TGTGCCAGCAGCCAAGCGGGGGGCCGGTCTTCACCCCCCCACTTT.

The V call is TRBV6-5, the J call TRBJ2-1; TRBD2 matches at 10 bases. Trimming removed 5 bases from V and 4 bases from J; junction bases left unmatched: 5. From germline, CDR1 is MNHEY and CDR2 SVGAGI. The CDR3 is 15 residues long. The CDR3 sequence: CASSAVLAGYNEQFF. The CDR3 DNA is TGTGCCAGCAGTGCAGTACTAGCGGGATACAATGAGCAGTTCTTC.

This clonotype was counted a few times. This chain uses TRBV3-1 with TRBJ2-5; 12 bases align to TRBD2. The CDR3 runs to 17 residues. Trimming took 3 bases from V and 2 from J; bases not matched to a gene: 7. CDR1 and CDR2 (germline): LGHDT, YNNKEL (reference sequence). CDR3 loop: CASSHGLAGPLQETQYF. DNA for the CDR3: TGTGCCAGCAGCCATGGACTAGCGGGACCCCTACAAGAGACCCAGTACTTC.

The V and J genes are TRBV2 and TRBJ2-7; a possible D gene is TRBD1 (5 bases). Per germline, CDR1 SNHLY and CDR2 FYNNEI. Trimming removed 6 bases from V and 4 bases from J, with 13 bases in between. This CDR3 comprises 13 residues. The CDR3: CASRFDGQYEQYF. The CDR3 DNA reads as TGTGCCAGCAGATTTGACGGACAATACGAGCAGTACTTC. Full variable domain (missing parts from reference TRBV2 and TRBJ2-7): EPEVTQTPSHQVTQMGQEVILRCVPISNHLYFYWYRQILGQKVEFLVSFYNNEISEKSEIFDDQFSVERPDGSNFTLKIRSTKLEDSAMYFCASRFDGQYEQYFGPGTRLTVT.

This chain links TRBV9 with TRBJ1-4, with unresolved D. The CDR3 consists of 14 residues. V lost 8 bases to trimming and J lost 6 bases, with 17 bases between them. Germline CDR1 and CDR2: SGDLS and YYNGEE. The CDR3 reads CASSTPGFDEKLFF. DNA of the CDR3: TGTGCCAGTAGCACCCCGGGCTTTGATGAAAAACTGTTTTTT.

The J gene is TRBJ1-1, the V gene TRBV7-9; 7 nucleotides line up with TRBD1. Germline V lookup: CDR1 SEHNR, CDR2 FQNEAQ (reference sequence). Unmatched junction bases numbered 9, after V lost 2 bases and J lost 3 bases. There are 16 residues in the CDR3. The CDR3 protein is CASSLTGDSSDTEAFF. CDR3 nucleotides: TGTGCCAGCAGCTTAACAGGGGATTCCTCGGACACTGAAGCTTTCTTT.

The chain has TRBV10-3 and TRBJ2-7, with D possibly TRBD2 on 5 matching bases. Trimming stripped 8 bases from V and 7 bases from J, with 27 bases between. The length of the CDR3 is 16 residues. CDR1 is ENHRY and CDR2 is SYGVKD in the germline V gene. CDR3 DNA sequence: TGTGCCATCTCCAGCCCAACGGGAATATCCTACAATGAGCAGTACTTC. Protein: CAISSPTGISYNEQYF.

The V gene is TRBV20-1, the J gene TRBJ2-5; no clear D gene. Germline V CDR1 and CDR2: DFQATT, SNEGSKA (reference sequence). This CDR3 has 15 residues. With 3 bases removed from V and 6 bases from J, the gap between germline ends came to 20 bases. CDR3 DNA sequence: TGCAGTGCTAGTCTTTTAACGTCCCCACGCAAGACCCAGTACTTC. Translation: CSASLLTSPRKTQYF.

The gene calls are TRBV28 and TRBJ2-7; 8 bases match TRBD1. Germline V gene lookup returns CDR1 MDHEN and CDR2 SYDVKM. J gave up 3 bases and V 6 bases, and 10 bases lay outside the gene matches. The CDR3 covers 15 residues. The CDR3 DNA reads as TGTGCCAGCAGCCCCCGGGGGACAGGCCGCTACGAGCAGTACTTC. Protein: CASSPRGTGRYEQYF.

This chain connects TRBV24-1 to TRBJ2-3, with 11 nucleotides matching TRBD1. Germline V gene lookup returns CDR1 KGHDR and CDR2 SFDVKD. The V gene end was trimmed by 2 bases and the J gene end by 1 base; junction bases not matched to a gene: 4. CDR3 length equals 17 residues. CDR3 coding DNA: TGTGCCACCAGTGATTCCGGGACAGGGGGAGGCACAGATACGCAGTATTTT. Its translation: CATSDSGTGGGTDTQYF.

In this sample, this clonotype turned up many times. Its ends do not fully match the called genes, so a read error is possible. J is TRBJ2-1 and V is TRBV5-1, with D possibly being TRBD2 (6 bases). The CDR3 contains 12 residues. CDR1 is SGHRS and CDR2 is YFSETQ in the germline V gene. The CDR3 sequence: CASSLADNEQFF. CDR3 nucleotide sequence: TGTGCCAGCAGCTTAGCGGACAATGAGCAGTTCTTC.

This clonotype was seen a handful of times. V gene TRBV29-1 combines with J gene TRBJ2-3; 7 nucleotides match TRBD2. Germline CDR1 reads SQVTM; CDR2 reads ANQGSEA. V lost 3 bases, J lost 2 bases, and 5 bases stayed unmatched. CDR3 size: 14 residues. The CDR3 DNA reads as TGCAGCGTTGAGGGGAGCGGGGCCACAGATACGCAGTATTTT. This sequence encodes CSVEGSGATDTQYF.

This clonotype occurred once. The chain employs TRBV4-2 and TRBJ2-7; TRBD2 matches 8 bases. Germline CDR1 LGHNA, CDR2 YNFKEQ. The CDR3 runs 16 residues. V shed 6 bases, J shed 7 bases, and the junction held 17 bases outside the gene matches. The CDR3 nucleotides read TGTGCCAGCAGGTTAGCGGGGACTCCGGGGATCGATGAGCAGTACTTC. It is translated as CASRLAGTPGIDEQYF.

The sample holds one count of this clonotype. J is TRBJ2-3 and V is TRBV20-1; a possible D gene is TRBD1 (6 bases). The CDR3 runs to 13 residues. Trimming removed 5 bases at V and 5 bases at J, with 14 bases between. Germline values: CDR1 DFQATT, CDR2 SNEGSKA (reference sequence). The chain's CDR3 is CSASDRPGDTQYF. The CDR3 region has the DNA TGCAGTGCTTCAGACAGGCCAGGAGATACGCAGTATTTT.

Note on this clonotype: One junction end disagrees with the germline gene, perhaps due to a read error. The CDR3 loop is CASNLPGTNSGEYF. The CDR3 DNA is TGTGCCAGCAACTTACCGGGGACTAACAGCGGGGAGTACTTC. The chain carries TRBV7-2 and TRBJ2-4; 7 bases fit TRBD2. Germline V gene lookup returns CDR1 SGHTA and CDR2 FQGNSA. The length of the CDR3 is 14 residues.

Turning to this clonotype: A single base separates this from a much larger clone, so it may be a read error. The V gene is TRBV20-1, the J gene TRBJ2-5; D is perhaps TRBD1 (6 bases). V shed 0 bases and J shed 11 bases, with 19 bases lying between them. CDR1 DFQATT and CDR2 SNEGSKA come from the germline V gene (reference sequence). This CDR3 comprises 14 residues. Written as DNA, the CDR3 is TGCAGTGCTAGAGACCCAGGGGAGCCCTACGTGCAGTACTTC. This encodes CSARDPGEPYVQYF.

In this sample, this clonotype turned up a few times. V is TRBV6-2 or TRBV6-3 and J is TRBJ1-2; possible D gene TRBD1, 6 bases. CDR1 is MNHEY, CDR2 SVGEGT, per germline. This CDR3 is 13 amino acids long. V gave up 5 bases and J gave up 8 bases, with 15 bases separating them. The chain's CDR3 is CASSPSGAIGYTF. The CDR3 DNA follows: TGTGCCAGCAGTCCCTCGGGGGCGATAGGCTACACCTTC.

The chain uses TRBV7-9 and TRBJ2-7; no firm D call. The CDR3 is 13 amino acids. V lost 5 bases and J lost 6, with 14 bases in between. Germline V gene sequence: CDR1 SEHNR, CDR2 FQNEAQ (reference sequence). The CDR3 nucleotides are TGTGCCAGCAGCGGCAGTCTAAGACTCGAGCAGTACTTC. Its translation: CASSGSLRLEQYF.

The genes are TRBV5-1 and TRBJ2-1; D may correspond to TRBD1 or TRBD2 (5 bases each). The V end was cut by 4 bases, the J end by 2 bases, with 13 bases between. This CDR3 is built from 15 residues. Germline V gene sequence: CDR1 SGHRS, CDR2 YFSETQ. The CDR3 loop reads CASSPDGAPYNEQFF. DNA of the CDR3: TGCGCCAGCAGCCCGGACGGGGCGCCCTACAATGAGCAGTTCTTC.

This chain links TRBV10-3 with TRBJ2-7, with D possibly called TRBD1 or TRBD2 (5 bases each). CDR1 and CDR2 (germline): ENHRY, SYGVKD. Between the trimmed V and J ends, which lost 4 bases and 6 bases, there was a span of 16 bases. There are 14 residues in the CDR3. The CDR3 loop is CAISVGITRGEQYF. The CDR3 DNA is TGTGCCATCAGTGTTGGGATAACTAGGGGCGAGCAGTACTTC.

The genes are TRBV6-1 and TRBJ1-1; 7 positions match TRBD1. Germline CDR1 and CDR2: MNHNS and SASEGT. The CDR3 length is 14 residues. Trimming removed 6 bases from V and 0 bases from J; junction bases left unmatched: 4. The CDR3: CASRQGGLNTEAFF. For the CDR3, the DNA is TGTGCCAGCAGGCAGGGGGGGTTGAACACTGAAGCTTTCTTT.

The J gene is TRBJ2-1, the V gene TRBV28, with a tentative D call TRBD1 (5 bases). Deletions cut 5 bases from V and 5 bases from J, with 16 bases between. The CDR3 length is 15 residues. Germline V lookup: CDR1 MDHEN, CDR2 SYDVKM. DNA of the CDR3: TGTGCCAGCAGTACCCAGACAGAATACGACAATGAGCAGTTCTTC. It yields the protein CASSTQTEYDNEQFF. Looking up the rest from reference TRBV28 and TRBJ2-1 gives the full variable domain: DVKVTQSSRYLVKRTGEKVFLECVQDMDHENMFWYRQDPGLGLRLIYFSYDVKMKEKGDIPEGYSVSREKKERFSLILESASTNQTSMYLCASSTQTEYDNEQFFGPGTRLTVL.

The J gene is TRBJ2-2, the V gene TRBV3-1; 13 bases are shared with TRBD2. Germline values: CDR1 LGHDT, CDR2 YNNKEL (reference sequence). V gave up 0 bases and J gave up 5 bases; unmatched junction bases: 9. This CDR3 spans 19 amino acids. DNA of the CDR3: TGTGCCAGCAGCCAAGATCTTGGACTAGCGGGAGTAGTAACCGGGGAGCTGTTTTTT. Translating gives CASSQDLGLAGVVTGELFF.

Many counts were recorded for this clonotype. V gene TRBV5-1 combines with J gene TRBJ2-5; D ambiguous. With 0 bases removed from V and 2 bases from J, the gap between germline ends came to 11 bases. This CDR3 spans 15 amino acids. From germline, CDR1 is SGHRS and CDR2 YFSETQ. CDR3 sequence reads: CASSLAIDQQETQYF. The CDR3 bases are TGCGCCAGCAGCTTGGCAATCGACCAACAAGAGACCCAGTACTTC.

V gene TRBV27 combines with J gene TRBJ2-7, with 8 nucleotides matching TRBD2. The V and J ends lost 5 bases and 6 bases, in that order; junction bases with no gene match: 15. CDR1 is MNHEY, CDR2 SMNVEV, per germline (reference sequence). The CDR3 runs to 16 residues. Here the CDR3 DNA reads TGTGCCAGCAGTCTTAACCCCTTAGCGGGACGGGGCGAGCAGTACTTC. Residues: CASSLNPLAGRGEQYF.

This clonotype was observed a single time. J is TRBJ2-3 and V is TRBV5-7; D may be TRBD1 (6 bases). TRBV5-7 is an open reading frame, and its role is uncertain. The CDR3 has 19 residues. V was shortened by 4 bases and J by 1 base, with 25 bases between the two germline ends. This CDR3 reads CASSPQGPFGLPCTDTQYF. The CDR3 DNA sequence: TGTGCCAGCAGCCCACAGGGTCCGTTCGGGCTACCATGCACAGATACGCAGTATTTT.